The 9 T cell receptor beta chains below come from one sample, sequenced in a study of blood T cell repertoires in COVID-19. Sequenced by immunoSEQ multiplex PCR; TCRdb stores in-frame clones only, minus some. Of fewer than 500,000 clones in the sample, around 90% were seen once. Sequenced: PBMCs or T cells enriched from blood (not recorded which). The receptors come from a woman aged 18-29 years with acute COVID-19.

The chain is built from TRBV3-1 (or the pseudogene TRBV3-2) and TRBJ2-5; D not resolved. Germline V gives CDR1 LGHDT, CDR2 YNNKEL (reference sequence). V lost 5 bases and J 2 bases, leaving 6 bases between the germline ends. The CDR3 covers 12 residues. The chain's CDR3 is CASSGAQETQYF. CDR3 DNA sequence: TGTGCCAGCAGCGGAGCGCAAGAGACCCAGTACTTC.

The chain employs TRBV2 and TRBJ1-6, with D unclear. CDR1 is SNHLY, CDR2 FYNNEI, per germline. V was clipped by 6 bases and J by 0 bases, with 6 bases between them. The CDR3 is 14 amino acids. CDR3 nucleotide sequence: TGTGCCAGCAGGTTGAGCTCCTATAATTCACCCCTCCACTTT. Encoded protein: CASRLSSYNSPLHF.

J is TRBJ2-3 and V is TRBV5-1; TRBD1 might be the D (5 bases). From germline, CDR1 is SGHRS and CDR2 YFSETQ. V gave up 1 base and J gave up 4 bases, with 13 bases separating them. The CDR3 totals 15 residues. The CDR3 DNA sequence: TGCGCCAGCAGCTTGAGGCAGGGAAGGCCAGATACGCAGTATTTT. Its protein is CASSLRQGRPDTQYF. Filled out from reference TRBV5-1 and TRBJ2-3, the complete variable domain reads KAGVTQTPRYLIKTRGQQVTLSCSPISGHRSVSWYQQTPGQGLQFLFEYFSETQRNKGNFPGRFSGRQFSNSRSEMNVSTLELGDSALYLCASSLRQGRPDTQYFGPGTRLTVL.

This rearrangement joins TRBV7-9 to TRBJ1-2; D not resolved. V shed 2 bases and J shed 3 bases, with 10 bases lying between them. Germline CDR1 reads SEHNR; CDR2 reads FQNEAQ (reference sequence). The CDR3 length is 14 residues. This CDR3 reads CASSLIPGDYGYTF. The CDR3 nucleotides are TGTGCCAGCAGCTTAATCCCGGGAGACTATGGCTACACCTTC.

V gene TRBV3-1 (or the pseudogene TRBV3-2) combines with J gene TRBJ2-6; tentative D call: TRBD1 (5 bases). The germline CDR1 and CDR2 sequences are LGHDT and YNNKEL (reference sequence). Trimming left V 0 bases short and J 4 bases short, with 13 bases between. There are 17 residues in the CDR3. The CDR3 sequence: CASSQEFGAAGANVLTF. The CDR3 bases are TGTGCCAGCAGCCAAGAGTTTGGGGCTGCCGGGGCCAACGTCCTGACTTTC.

V is TRBV6-5 and J is TRBJ2-7; 7 bases align to TRBD1. This CDR3 comprises 15 residues. The germline V gene has CDR1 MNHEY and CDR2 SVGAGI. With 7 bases clipped from V and 2 bases from J, the junction kept 11 bases outside the gene matches. The CDR3 sequence is CASMWGSTGAYEQYF. The CDR3 bases are TGTGCCAGCATGTGGGGTTCAACAGGGGCCTACGAGCAGTACTTC.

The chain has TRBV6-5 and TRBJ2-7; 7 nucleotides agree with TRBD1. CDR1 and CDR2 from the germline V gene are MNHEY and SVGAGI. V dropped 2 bases and J dropped 2; count of bases not matched to a gene: 3. The CDR3 loop spans 14 amino acids. CDR3 loop: CASSYQGQTYEQYF. The DNA of the CDR3 is TGTGCCAGCAGTTACCAGGGACAGACCTACGAGCAGTACTTC.

This clone was detected only once. This chain joins TRBV7-9 and TRBJ1-1, with unresolved D. This CDR3 has 12 residues. Trimming took off 5 bases at V and 6 bases at J, with 10 bases between the two ends. Germline V gene lookup returns CDR1 SEHNR and CDR2 FQNEAQ (reference sequence). The CDR3 protein is CASSASRAEAFF. The CDR3 nucleotides read TGTGCCAGCAGCGCTAGTCGGGCTGAAGCTTTCTTT. Full variable domain (remainder filled in from reference TRBV7-9 and TRBJ1-1): DTGVSQNPRHKITKRGQNVTFRCDPISEHNRLYWYRQTLGQGPEFLTYFQNEAQLEKSRLLSDRFSAERPKGSFSTLEIQRTEQGDSAMYLCASSASRAEAFFGQGTRLTVV.

The V call is TRBV3-1 (or the pseudogene TRBV3-2), the J call TRBJ2-7, with 9 bases identical to TRBD1. The V gene end was trimmed by 4 bases and the J gene end by 5 bases; junction bases not matched to a gene: 12. This CDR3 comprises 16 residues. CDR1 is LGHDT and CDR2 is YNNKEL in the germline V gene (reference sequence). This chain's CDR3 is CASSRKPGQGPHEQYF. The CDR3 coding sequence is TGTGCCAGCAGCCGAAAACCGGGACAGGGTCCCCACGAGCAGTACTTC.